Included here is one TCR beta chain sequence, with context. Its target is not known. The entry originates in a study of shared clonotypes between healthy human individuals. Findings and limits, study-wide: An effect of sequencing depth on clonotype sharing among donors was expected.

Selected positively for CCR7 and CD45RO-negative, naive CD8 cells excluded terminally differentiated effector memory CD45RA+ cells. J was trimmed by 5 bases and V by 4 bases; bases with no gene match: 14. The germline V gene encodes CDR1 SEHNR and CDR2 FQNEAQ (reference sequence). The CDR3 has 18 residues. Clones were sequenced by immunoSEQ multiplex PCR, and TCRdb holds only the in-frame ones, with some missing. The data show roughly 600,000 clones, roughly 98% seen once. This chain connects TRBV7-9 to TRBJ1-5, with TRBD1 matching over 10 bases. The sample consisted of naive CD8+ T cells sorted from blood. The receptor comes from a man aged 25 to 40 in good health. The CDR3 DNA reads as TGTGCCAGCAGCTCTATCGCGGGACAGGGGTTGGGTGATCAGCCCCAGCATTTT. It translates to CASSSIAGQGLGDQPQHF.